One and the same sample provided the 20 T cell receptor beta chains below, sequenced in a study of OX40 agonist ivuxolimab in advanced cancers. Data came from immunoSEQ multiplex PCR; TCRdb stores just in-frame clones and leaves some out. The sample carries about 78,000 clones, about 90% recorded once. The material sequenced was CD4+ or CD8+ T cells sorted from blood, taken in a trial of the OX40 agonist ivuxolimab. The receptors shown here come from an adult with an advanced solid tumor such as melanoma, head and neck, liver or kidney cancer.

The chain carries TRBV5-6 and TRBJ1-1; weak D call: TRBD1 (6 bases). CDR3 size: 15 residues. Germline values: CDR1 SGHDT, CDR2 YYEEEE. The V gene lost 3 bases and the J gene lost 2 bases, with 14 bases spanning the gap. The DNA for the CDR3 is TGTGCCAGCAGCTGGGTGAGGGGGACCAACACTGAAGCTTTCTTT. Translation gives CASSWVRGTNTEAFF.

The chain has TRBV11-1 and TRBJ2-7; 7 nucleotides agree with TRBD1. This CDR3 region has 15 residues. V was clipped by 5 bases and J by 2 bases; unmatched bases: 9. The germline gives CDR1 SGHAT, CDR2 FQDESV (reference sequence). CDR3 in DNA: TGTGCCAGCAGCCTTCAAGGGACAGAGGCCTACGAGCAGTACTTC. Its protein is CASSLQGTEAYEQYF.

The DNA for the CDR3 is TGCGCCAGCAGCTTAGGGACAGCATTCTACACCTTC. This translates into CASSLGTAFYTF. V is TRBV5-1 and J is TRBJ1-2, with 7 bases lining up with TRBD1. V was clipped by 2 bases and J by 10 bases; unmatched bases: 5. Germline V gene sequence: CDR1 SGHRS, CDR2 YFSETQ. The CDR3 sequence is 12 residues long.

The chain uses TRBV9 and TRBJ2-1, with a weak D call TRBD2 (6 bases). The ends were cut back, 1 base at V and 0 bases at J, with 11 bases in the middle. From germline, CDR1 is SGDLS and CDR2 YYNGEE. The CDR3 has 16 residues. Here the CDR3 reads CASSVSGVSSYNEQFF. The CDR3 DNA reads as TGTGCCAGCAGCGTATCGGGAGTGAGCTCCTACAATGAGCAGTTCTTC.

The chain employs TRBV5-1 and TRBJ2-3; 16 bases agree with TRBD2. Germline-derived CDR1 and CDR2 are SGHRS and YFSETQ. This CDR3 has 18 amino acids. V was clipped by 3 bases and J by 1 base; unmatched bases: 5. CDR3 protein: CASSSQGLAGGRTDTQYF. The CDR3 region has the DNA TGCGCCAGCAGCTCCCAGGGACTAGCGGGGGGGCGCACAGATACGCAGTATTTT.

The CDR3 loop is CASSYGAGSGANVLTF. CDR3 coding DNA: TGTGCCAGCAGTTACGGGGCCGGCTCTGGGGCCAACGTCCTGACTTTC. The rearrangement uses TRBV6-6 and TRBJ2-6; TRBD1 might be the D (5 bases). Germline V gives CDR1 MNHNY, CDR2 SVGAGI (reference sequence). CDR3 size: 16 residues. V shed 2 bases and J shed 0 bases, with 8 bases lying between them.

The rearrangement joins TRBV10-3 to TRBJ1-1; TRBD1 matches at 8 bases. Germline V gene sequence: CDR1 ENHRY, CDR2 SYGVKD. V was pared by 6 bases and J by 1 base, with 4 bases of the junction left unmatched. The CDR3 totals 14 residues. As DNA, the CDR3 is TGTGCCATCAGCCCAGGGGGCCGGAACACTGAAGCTTTCTTT. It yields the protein CAISPGGRNTEAFF.

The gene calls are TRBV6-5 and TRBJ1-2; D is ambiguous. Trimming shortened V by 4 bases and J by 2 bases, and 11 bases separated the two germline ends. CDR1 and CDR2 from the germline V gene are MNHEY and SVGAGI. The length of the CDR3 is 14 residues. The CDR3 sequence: CASSSLTQNYGYTF. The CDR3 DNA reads TGTGCCAGCAGTTCCCTGACTCAGAACTATGGCTACACCTTC.

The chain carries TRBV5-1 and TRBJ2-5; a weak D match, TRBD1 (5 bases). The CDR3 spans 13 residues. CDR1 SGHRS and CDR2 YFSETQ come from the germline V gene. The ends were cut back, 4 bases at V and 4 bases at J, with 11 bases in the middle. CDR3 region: CASSVSGRETQYF. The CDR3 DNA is TGCGCCAGCAGCGTGTCAGGGCGAGAGACCCAGTACTTC. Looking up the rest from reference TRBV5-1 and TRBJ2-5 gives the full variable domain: KAGVTQTPRYLIKTRGQQVTLSCSPISGHRSVSWYQQTPGQGLQFLFEYFSETQRNKGNFPGRFSGRQFSNSRSEMNVSTLELGDSALYLCASSVSGRETQYFGPGTRLLVL.

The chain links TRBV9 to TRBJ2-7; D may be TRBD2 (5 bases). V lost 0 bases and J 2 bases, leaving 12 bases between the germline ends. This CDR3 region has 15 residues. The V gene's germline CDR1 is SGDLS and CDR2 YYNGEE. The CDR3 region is CASSVGLSNTYEQYF. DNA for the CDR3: TGTGCCAGCAGCGTAGGACTATCGAATACCTACGAGCAGTACTTC.

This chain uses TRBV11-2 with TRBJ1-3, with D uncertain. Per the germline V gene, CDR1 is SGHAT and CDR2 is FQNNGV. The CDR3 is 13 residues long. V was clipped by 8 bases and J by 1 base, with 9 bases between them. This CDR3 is CASRYASGNTIYF. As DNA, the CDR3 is TGTGCCAGCCGCTATGCGTCTGGAAACACCATATATTTT. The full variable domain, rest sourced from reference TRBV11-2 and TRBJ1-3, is EAGVAQSPRYKIIEKRQSVAFWCNPISGHATLYWYQQILGQGPKLLIQFQNNGVVDDSQLPKDRFSAERLKGVDSTLKIQPAKLEDSAVYLCASRYASGNTIYFGEGSWLTVV.

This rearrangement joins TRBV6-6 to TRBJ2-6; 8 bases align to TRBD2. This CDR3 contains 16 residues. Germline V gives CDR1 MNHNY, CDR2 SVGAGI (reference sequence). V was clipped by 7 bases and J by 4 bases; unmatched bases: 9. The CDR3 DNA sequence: TGTGCCAGCACGGACCGACGGGGGGGAGGGGCCAACGTCCTGACTTTC. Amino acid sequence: CASTDRRGGGANVLTF.

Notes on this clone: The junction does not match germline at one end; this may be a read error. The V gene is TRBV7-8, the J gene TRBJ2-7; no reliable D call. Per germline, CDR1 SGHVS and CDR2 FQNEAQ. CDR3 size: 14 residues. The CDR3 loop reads CASSLALSFSSLSF. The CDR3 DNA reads TGTGCCAGCAGCTTAGCGCTTTCTTTTAGCAGTCTGTCGTTC.

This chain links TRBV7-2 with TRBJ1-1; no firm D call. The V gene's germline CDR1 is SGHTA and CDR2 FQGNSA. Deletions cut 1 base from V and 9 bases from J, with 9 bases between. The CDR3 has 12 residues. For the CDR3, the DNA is TGTGCCAGCAGCTTAGATTGGGGAAAAGCTTTCTTT. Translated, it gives CASSLDWGKAFF.

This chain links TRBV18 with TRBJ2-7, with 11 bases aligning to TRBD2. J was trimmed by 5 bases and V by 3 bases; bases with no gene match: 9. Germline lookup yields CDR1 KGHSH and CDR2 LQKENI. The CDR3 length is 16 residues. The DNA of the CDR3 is TGTGCCAGCTCACCCCCGGGGCTAGCGGGAGGCAACGAGCAGTACTTC. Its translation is CASSPPGLAGGNEQYF.

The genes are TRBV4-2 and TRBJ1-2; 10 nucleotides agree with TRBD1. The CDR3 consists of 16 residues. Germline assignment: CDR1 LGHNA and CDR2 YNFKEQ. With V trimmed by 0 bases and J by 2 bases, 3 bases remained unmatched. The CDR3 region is CASSQDKGQGNYGYTF. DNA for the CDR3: TGTGCCAGCAGCCAAGATAAGGGACAGGGGAACTATGGCTACACCTTC.

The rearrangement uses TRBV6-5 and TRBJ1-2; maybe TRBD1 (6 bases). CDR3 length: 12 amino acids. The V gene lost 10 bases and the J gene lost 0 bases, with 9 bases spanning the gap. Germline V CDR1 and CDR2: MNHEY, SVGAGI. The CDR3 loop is CATWTANYGYTF. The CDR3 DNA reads TGTGCCACCTGGACAGCTAACTATGGCTACACCTTC.

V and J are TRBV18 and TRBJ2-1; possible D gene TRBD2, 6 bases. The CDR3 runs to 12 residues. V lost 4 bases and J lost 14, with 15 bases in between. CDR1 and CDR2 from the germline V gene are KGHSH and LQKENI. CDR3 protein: CASSLRLGLEFF. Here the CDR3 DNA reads TGTGCCAGCTCACTGAGACTAGGGTTGGAGTTCTTC.

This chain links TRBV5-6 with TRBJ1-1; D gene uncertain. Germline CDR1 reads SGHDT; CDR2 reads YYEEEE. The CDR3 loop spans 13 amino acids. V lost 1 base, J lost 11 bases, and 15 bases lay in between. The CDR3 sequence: CASSLRGNPKAFF. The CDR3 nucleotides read TGTGCCAGCAGCTTGCGGGGTAACCCCAAGGCTTTCTTT.

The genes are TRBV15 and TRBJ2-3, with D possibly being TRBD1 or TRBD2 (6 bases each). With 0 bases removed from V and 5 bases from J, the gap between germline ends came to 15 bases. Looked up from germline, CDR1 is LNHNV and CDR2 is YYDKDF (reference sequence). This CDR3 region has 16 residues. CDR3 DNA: TGTGCCACCAGCAGAGACCTCCCGGGGGCTGAAGATACGCAGTATTTT. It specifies CATSRDLPGAEDTQYF.